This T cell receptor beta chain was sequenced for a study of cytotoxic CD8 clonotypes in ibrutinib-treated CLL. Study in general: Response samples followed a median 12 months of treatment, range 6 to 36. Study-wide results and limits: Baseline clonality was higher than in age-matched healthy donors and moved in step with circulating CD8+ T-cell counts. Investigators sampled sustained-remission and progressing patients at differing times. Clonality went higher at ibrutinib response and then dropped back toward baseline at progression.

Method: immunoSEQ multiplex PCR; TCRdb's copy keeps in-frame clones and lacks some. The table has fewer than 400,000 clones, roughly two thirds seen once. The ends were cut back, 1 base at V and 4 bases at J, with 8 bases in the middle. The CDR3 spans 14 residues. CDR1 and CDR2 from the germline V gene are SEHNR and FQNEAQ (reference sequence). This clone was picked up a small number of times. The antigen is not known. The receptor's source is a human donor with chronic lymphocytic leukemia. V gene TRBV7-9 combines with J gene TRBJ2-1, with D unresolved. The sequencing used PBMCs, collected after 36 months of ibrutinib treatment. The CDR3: CASSLESRYNEQFF. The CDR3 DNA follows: TGTGCCAGCAGCTTAGAGTCACGTTACAATGAGCAGTTCTTC.